The 4 T cell receptor beta chains in this list originate from one sample, sequenced in a study of T-cell reconstitution after alpha-beta-depleted transplantation in children. Researchers prepared the TCRbeta library using unique molecular identifiers, the study reports. MiXCR, applied by TCRdb to the PCR reads, yields one record per CDR3 protein. The data contain hundreds of thousands of distinct CDR3 sequences, roughly 10% of them singletons. The sequencing used PBMCs, collected before TCRalphabeta/CD19-depleted stem cell transplant. These TCRs come from a child under two years old with acute myeloid leukemia, due to receive a stem cell transplant.

This clonotype was recorded at least ten times. The V call is TRBV11-2, the J call TRBJ1-1; a possible D gene is TRBD1 (5 bases). V shed 5 bases and J shed 1 base, with 5 bases lying between them. The CDR3 runs to 12 residues. Germline values: CDR1 SGHAT, CDR2 FQNNGV. The CDR3 sequence: CASSDRNTEAFF. The CDR3 DNA reads TGTGCCAGCAGCGACAGGAACACTGAAGCTTTCTTT.

This clonotype was counted at least ten times. This chain links TRBV3-1 with TRBJ2-7; D might be TRBD1 (7 bases). V lost 1 base to trimming and J lost 3 bases, with 16 bases between them. CDR3 length: 16 amino acids. Germline assignment: CDR1 LGHDT and CDR2 YNNKEL (reference sequence). CDR3 residues: CASSQVVGGGVYEQYF. CDR3 nucleotides: TGTGCCAGCAGCCAAGTGGTTGGAGGGGGCGTCTACGAGCAGTACTTC.

Notes on this clonotype: A much larger clone differs from this one at a single base, so this may be a read error. The chain carries TRBV29-1 and TRBJ1-1; 8 nucleotides align to TRBD1. Germline V CDR1 and CDR2: SQVTM, ANQGSEA. The CDR3 length is 15 residues. V shed 7 bases and J 6 bases; nucleotides not matched to a gene: 16. In nucleotides, the CDR3 is TGCAGCGCAGCCATACAGGGGGACGCGTCCCCTGAAGCTTTCTTT. Amino acid sequence: CSAAIQGDASPEAFF.

This clonotype was observed at least ten times. The chain links TRBV20-1 to TRBJ1-6; D possibly corresponds to TRBD1 (6 bases). Germline-derived CDR1 and CDR2 are DFQATT and SNEGSKA (reference sequence). Trimming took 0 bases from V and 8 from J, leaving 17 bases between them. The CDR3 spans 16 residues. This chain's CDR3 is CSARDPRGREDSPLHF. The CDR3 bases are TGCAGTGCTAGAGATCCCCGGGGGCGGGAGGATTCACCCCTCCACTTT.